The rows below give T cell receptor beta chains drawn from one sample of a study of shared clonotypes between healthy human individuals. Clones were sequenced by immunoSEQ multiplex PCR, and TCRdb holds only the in-frame ones, with some missing. Of more than 2 million clones in the sample, nearly 97% were seen once. Sequenced material: naive CD4+ T cells sorted from blood. Every receptor here comes from a man between 18 and 35 years old in good health. Both conserved end residues are part of each CDR3. The D gene is left open where the match is weak. Size is omitted from some rows. Given values are once, few, many or a class for expanded clones.

clone_size: NA
v_call: TRBV5-4
cdr3_length: 15
d_call: NA
j_call: TRBJ2-3
cdr3_aa: CASSHADPGTDTQYF
cdr3_nt: TGTGCCAGCAGCCACGCGGACCCAGGCACAGATACGCAGTATTTT

clone_size: NA
v_call: TRBV28
cdr3_length: 13
d_call: NA
j_call: TRBJ1-4
cdr3_aa: CASSPGGGEKLFF
cdr3_nt: TGTGCCAGCAGCCCGGGGGGGGGTGAAAAACTGTTTTTT

clone_size: NA
v_call: TRBV6-6
cdr3_length: 16
d_call: NA
j_call: TRBJ2-3
cdr3_aa: CASRSASWGSTDTQYF
cdr3_nt: TGTGCCAGCAGGTCAGCTAGCTGGGGGTCCACAGATACGCAGTATTTT

clone_size: once
v_call: TRBV18
cdr3_length: 16
d_call: NA
j_call: TRBJ2-3
cdr3_aa: CASSPGKPGRTDTQYF
cdr3_nt: TGTGCCAGCTCACCAGGTAAACCCGGCCGCACAGATACGCAGTATTTT

clone_size: NA
v_call: TRBV13
cdr3_length: 18
d_call: NA
j_call: TRBJ2-3
cdr3_aa: CASSLGLANQAGTDTQYF
cdr3_nt: TGTGCCAGCAGCTTAGGACTAGCCAATCAGGCGGGGACAGATACGCAGTATTTT

clone_size: once
v_call: TRBV2
cdr3_length: 12
d_call: NA
j_call: TRBJ1-1
cdr3_aa: CASSEAGRGAFF
cdr3_nt: TGTGCCAGCAGTGAAGCGGGCAGGGGAGCTTTCTTT

clone_size: once
v_call: TRBV5-4
cdr3_length: 15
d_call: TRBD1
j_call: TRBJ1-1
cdr3_aa: CASSGTGGRSTEAFF
cdr3_nt: TGTGCCAGCAGCGGAACAGGGGGAAGGAGCACTGAAGCTTTCTTT

clone_size: NA
v_call: TRBV30
cdr3_length: 11
d_call: NA
j_call: TRBJ2-3
cdr3_aa: CAWSLTPTQYF
cdr3_nt: TGTGCCTGGAGTTTGACCCCTACGCAGTATTTT

clone_size: NA
v_call: TRBV7-8
cdr3_length: 16
d_call: NA
j_call: TRBJ2-3
cdr3_aa: CASSLAPQGTTDTQYF
cdr3_nt: TGTGCCAGCAGCTTAGCCCCTCAGGGGACCACAGATACGCAGTATTTT

clone_size: NA
v_call: TRBV5-4
cdr3_length: 15
d_call: NA
j_call: TRBJ2-7
cdr3_aa: CASSYGGLAPYEQYF
cdr3_nt: TGTGCCAGCAGCTATGGGGGCCTGGCTCCCTACGAGCAGTACTTC

clone_size: NA
v_call: TRBV28
cdr3_length: 14
d_call: NA
j_call: TRBJ1-5
cdr3_aa: CASSFNRGNQPQHF
cdr3_nt: TGTGCCAGCAGTTTTAACAGGGGCAATCAGCCCCAGCATTTT

clone_size: NA
v_call: TRBV19
cdr3_length: 16
d_call: NA
j_call: TRBJ1-6
cdr3_aa: CARCRGGGEYNSPLHF
cdr3_nt: TGTGCCAGGTGCAGGGGTGGAGGGGAATATAATTCACCCCTCCACTTT

clone_size: NA
v_call: TRBV7-2
cdr3_length: 16
d_call: TRBD2
j_call: TRBJ2-7
cdr3_aa: CASSLHLSGTSYEQYF
cdr3_nt: TGTGCCAGCAGCTTACACCTGAGCGGGACCTCCTACGAGCAGTACTTC

clone_size: NA
v_call: TRBV18
cdr3_length: 15
d_call: TRBD1
j_call: TRBJ2-7
cdr3_aa: CASSQGRGNSYEQYF
cdr3_nt: TGTGCCAGCTCACAAGGCAGGGGGAACTCCTACGAGCAGTACTTC

clone_size: once
v_call: TRBV11-2
cdr3_length: 16
d_call: NA
j_call: TRBJ2-5
cdr3_aa: CASSLDGAMIGETQYF
cdr3_nt: TGTGCCAGCAGCTTAGACGGGGCCATGATCGGGGAGACCCAGTACTTC

clone_size: NA
v_call: TRBV18
cdr3_length: 13
d_call: NA
j_call: TRBJ2-5
cdr3_aa: CASSAGQQETQYF
cdr3_nt: TGTGCCAGCTCAGCAGGACAGCAAGAGACCCAGTACTTC

clone_size: NA
v_call: TRBV30
cdr3_length: 15
d_call: NA
j_call: TRBJ2-1
cdr3_aa: CAWSVLGDAYNEQFF
cdr3_nt: TGTGCCTGGAGTGTACTTGGTGATGCCTACAATGAGCAGTTCTTC

clone_size: NA
v_call: TRBV28
cdr3_length: 10
d_call: NA
j_call: TRBJ1-6
cdr3_aa: CASGGDILHF
cdr3_nt: TGTGCCAGCGGGGGGGACATTCTCCACTTT

clone_size: NA
v_call: TRBV9
cdr3_length: 14
d_call: NA
j_call: TRBJ2-7
cdr3_aa: CASSVGDSNYEQYF
cdr3_nt: TGTGCCAGCAGCGTTGGGGACTCCAACTACGAGCAGTACTTC

clone_size: NA
v_call: TRBV19
cdr3_length: 14
d_call: NA
j_call: TRBJ1-5
cdr3_aa: CASSTSYSNQPQHF
cdr3_nt: TGTGCCTCTAGTACGAGTTATAGCAATCAGCCCCAGCATTTT

clone_size: NA
v_call: TRBV15
cdr3_length: 14
d_call: TRBD1
j_call: TRBJ1-2
cdr3_aa: CATSRDRVNYGYTF
cdr3_nt: TGTGCCACCAGCAGGGACAGGGTCAACTATGGCTACACCTTC

clone_size: NA
v_call: TRBV7-2
cdr3_length: 15
d_call: NA
j_call: TRBJ1-2
cdr3_aa: CASSPRQGNGYGYTF
cdr3_nt: TGTGCCAGCAGCCCACGTCAGGGCAACGGCTATGGCTACACCTTC

clone_size: once
v_call: TRBV5-1
cdr3_length: 15
d_call: TRBD1
j_call: TRBJ2-5
cdr3_aa: CASNSGGAGRETQYF
cdr3_nt: TGCGCCAGTAATTCAGGGGGCGCTGGGAGAGAGACCCAGTACTTC

clone_size: NA
v_call: TRBV4-3
cdr3_length: 16
d_call: TRBD1
j_call: TRBJ1-2
cdr3_aa: CASSPDPRDRAHGYTF
cdr3_nt: TGCGCCAGCAGCCCCGACCCGAGGGACAGGGCCCATGGCTACACCTTC